This T cell receptor beta chain was recovered during a study of T-cell reconstitution after alpha-beta-depleted transplantation in children (dated by TCRdb to between 2015 and 2016). Describing the broader study: Using TCR repertoire profiling, the study followed T-cell immune reconstitution in a quantitative way in children after TCRalphabeta/CD19-depleted allogeneic hematopoietic cell transplantation.

The library was generated by PCR. Reads for this sample came from an Illumina HiSeq 2500. TCR library preparation used molecular barcoding, with unique molecular identifiers applied to normalize quantification of the TCRbeta repertoire. The raw public data were reprocessed by TCRdb itself: fastp quality trimming at Q25, MiXCR clonotype calling, in-frame beta chains only. Every CDR3 protein is listed once, alongside the most common genes and DNA of its rows. The sample data list 500,000 to 600,000 distinct CDR3 sequences, and roughly 33% of these were observed just once. The ten largest clones take up 2% to 3% of the sample. Worth noting for this clonotype: Its antigen is still unknown. No clone much larger than this one lies a single base away; base qualities are absent.

According to the germline V gene (reference sequence), CDR1 reads DFQATT and CDR2 reads SNEGSKA. Including cysteine and phenylalanine, the CDR3 has 15 amino acids. Only CDR3 DNA remains: 45 bases, in frame from the first base. Relative to germline, V is missing 6 bases and J is missing 0 bases, with 6 bases of the junction outside any gene match. The sample in question was PBMCs from the stem cell graft donor, obtained from the stem cell graft. The V gene is TRBV20-1 and the J gene is TRBJ2-1; TRBD2 lines up with 9 middle nucleotides. The TCR was taken from a human donor who donated a stem cell graft to a child with aplastic anemia. The CDR3 is CSARAREGSYNEQFF. The DNA sequence reads TGCAGTGCCCGTGCGCGGGAGGGCTCCTACAATGAGCAGTTCTTC.